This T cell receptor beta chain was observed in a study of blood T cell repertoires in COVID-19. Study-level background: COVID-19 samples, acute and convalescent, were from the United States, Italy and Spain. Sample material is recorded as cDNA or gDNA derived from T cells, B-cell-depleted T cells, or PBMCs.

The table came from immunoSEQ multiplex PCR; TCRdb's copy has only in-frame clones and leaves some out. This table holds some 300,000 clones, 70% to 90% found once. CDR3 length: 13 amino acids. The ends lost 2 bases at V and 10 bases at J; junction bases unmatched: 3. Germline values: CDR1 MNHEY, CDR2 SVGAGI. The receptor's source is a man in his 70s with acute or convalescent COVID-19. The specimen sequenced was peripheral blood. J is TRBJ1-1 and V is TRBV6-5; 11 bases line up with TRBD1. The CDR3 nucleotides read TGTGCCAGCAGTTACAGCGGGACAGGGGGAGCTTTCTTT. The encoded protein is CASSYSGTGGAFF.